The text below deals with one T cell receptor beta chain. Clones were read by immunoSEQ multiplex PCR, and TCRdb kept only the in-frame ones, dropping some. The sample holds more than 150,000 clones, roughly four fifths seen once. These data belong to a study of blood T cell repertoires in COVID-19. Across the whole study: Samples representing acute and convalescent COVID-19 were sourced from the United States, Italy and Spain.

Sequencing was performed on PBMCs or T cells enriched from blood (not recorded which). The TCR sequence derives from a man in his forties who had recovered from COVID-19.

CDR3 region: CASSSGTGLGSYYGYTF. The CDR3 bases are TGTGCCAGCAGCTCAGGGACAGGTTTGGGATCCTACTATGGCTACACCTTC. This sequence joins TRBV7-6 and TRBJ1-2, with 8 positions matching TRBD1. From germline, CDR1 is SGHVS and CDR2 FNYEAQ. The CDR3 runs 17 residues. J was trimmed by 3 bases and V by 4 bases; bases with no gene match: 13.